Detailed here is one T cell receptor beta chain. The data belong to a study of PD-L1 blockade in urothelial cancer. Regarding time point: pretreatment peripheral blood. TCRdb's copy holds only in-frame clones and misses some; the assay was immunoSEQ multiplex PCR. The sample lists about 57,000 clones, 81% seen once, with under 7.5% in the top ten. The sequence was obtained from a man in his 70s with urothelial cancer. The specimen comprised PBMCs, sampled around atezolizumab (anti-PD-L1) treatment.

As DNA, the CDR3 is TGTGCCAGTAGTCCTCGGACAGAGAACACTGAAGCTTTCTTT. Its translation: CASSPRTENTEAFF. The chain employs TRBV19 and TRBJ1-1, with D possibly matching TRBD1 (6 bases). CDR1 is LNHDA, CDR2 SQIVND, per germline (reference sequence). The CDR3 has 14 amino acids. V was trimmed by 5 bases and J by 1 base, leaving 11 bases between them.